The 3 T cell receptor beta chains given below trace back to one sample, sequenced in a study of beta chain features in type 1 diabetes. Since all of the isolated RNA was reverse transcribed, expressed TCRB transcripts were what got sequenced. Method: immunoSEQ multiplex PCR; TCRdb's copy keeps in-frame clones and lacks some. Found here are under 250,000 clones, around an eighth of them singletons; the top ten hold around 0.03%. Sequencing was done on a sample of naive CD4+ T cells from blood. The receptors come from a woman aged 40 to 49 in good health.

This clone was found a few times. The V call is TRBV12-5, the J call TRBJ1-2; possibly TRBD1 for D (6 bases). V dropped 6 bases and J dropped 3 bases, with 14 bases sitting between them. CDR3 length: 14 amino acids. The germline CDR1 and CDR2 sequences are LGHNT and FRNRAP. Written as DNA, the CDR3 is TGTGCTAGTGGCGGCCGGGCAGGGGACTATGGCTACACCTTC. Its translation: CASGGRAGDYGYTF.

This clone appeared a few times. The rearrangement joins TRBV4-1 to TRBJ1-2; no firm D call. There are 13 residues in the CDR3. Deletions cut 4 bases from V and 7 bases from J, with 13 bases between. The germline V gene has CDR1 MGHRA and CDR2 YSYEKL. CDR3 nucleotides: TGCGCCAGCAGCCCGGGAGGCCGGCGTGGCTACACCTTC. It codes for CASSPGGRRGYTF.

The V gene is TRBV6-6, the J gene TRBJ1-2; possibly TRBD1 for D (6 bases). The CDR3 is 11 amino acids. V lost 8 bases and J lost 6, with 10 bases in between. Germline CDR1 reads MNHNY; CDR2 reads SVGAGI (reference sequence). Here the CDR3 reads CASGGLDGYTF. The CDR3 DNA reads TGTGCCAGCGGGGGCTTGGATGGCTACACCTTC.